This T cell receptor (beta chain) was documented in a study of blood T cell repertoires in COVID-19. Study details: T cells, B-cell-depleted T cells, or PBMCs provided the cDNA or gDNA that served as material.

Per the original methods: Estimated nucleated cell counts came from reference gene primer amplification. Sequenced by immunoSEQ multiplex PCR; TCRdb stores in-frame clones only, minus some. V and J calls and clone size come straight from that table; D and trimming were deduced from the DNA. The sample shows 230,000 or so clones, 88% of them seen only once. This sequence was found in a woman in her forties with acute COVID-19. The source material was PBMCs or T cells enriched from blood (not recorded which).

The CDR3 is CASSQGTGVFF. The CDR3 nucleotides are TGCGCCAGCAGCCAAGGGACAGGGGTGTTCTTC. The chain carries TRBV4-1 and TRBJ2-1, with TRBD1 matching over 9 bases. The CDR3 length is 11 residues. With 1 base clipped from V and 15 bases from J, the junction kept 1 base outside the gene matches. Germline V gene data show CDR1 as MGHRA and CDR2 as YSYEKL.